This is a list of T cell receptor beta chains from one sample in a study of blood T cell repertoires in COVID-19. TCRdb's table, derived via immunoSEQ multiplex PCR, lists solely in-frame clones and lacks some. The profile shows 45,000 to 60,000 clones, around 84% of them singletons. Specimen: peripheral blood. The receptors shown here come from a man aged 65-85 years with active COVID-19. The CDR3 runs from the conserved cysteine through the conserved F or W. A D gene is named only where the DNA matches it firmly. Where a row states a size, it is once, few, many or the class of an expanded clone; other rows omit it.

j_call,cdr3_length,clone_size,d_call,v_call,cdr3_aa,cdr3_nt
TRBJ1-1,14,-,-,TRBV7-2,CASSPAGGGGGAFF,TGTGCCAGCAGCCCAGCCGGGGGCGGCGGGGGCGCTTTCTTT
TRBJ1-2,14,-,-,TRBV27,CASSPLTGFYGYTF,TGTGCCAGCAGTCCCTTAACAGGGTTCTACGGCTACACCTTC
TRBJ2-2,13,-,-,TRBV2,CASSEEGAGELFF,TGTGCCAGCAGTGAGGAGGGCGCCGGGGAGCTGTTTTTT
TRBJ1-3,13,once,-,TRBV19,CASSPDYGNTIYF,TGTGCCAGTAGTCCTGACTACGGAAACACCATATATTTT
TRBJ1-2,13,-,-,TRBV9,CASSASGAYGYTF,TGTGCCAGCAGCGCCTCAGGGGCCTATGGCTACACCTTC
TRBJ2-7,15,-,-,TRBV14,CASSQDAGQPYEQYF,TGTGCCAGCAGCCAAGACGCGGGACAGCCCTACGAGCAGTACTTC
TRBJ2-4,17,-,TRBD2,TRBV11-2,CASSPRGGQLAKNIQYF,TGTGCCAGCAGCCCCCGGGGGGGGCAGCTAGCCAAAAACATTCAGTACTTC
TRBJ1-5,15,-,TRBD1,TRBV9,CASSGTGAGNQPQHF,TGTGCCAGCAGCGGAACAGGGGCGGGCAATCAGCCCCAGCATTTT
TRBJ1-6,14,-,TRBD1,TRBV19,CASTRTGQDSPLHF,TGTGCCAGTACGAGGACAGGGCAGGATTCACCCCTCCACTTT
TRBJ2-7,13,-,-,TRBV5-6,CASSLSHREEQYF,TGTGCCAGCAGCTTGAGCCACAGGGAGGAGCAGTACTTC
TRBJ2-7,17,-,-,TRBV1,CTSSPSGGRGAGNEQYF,TGCACCAGCAGTCCCAGTGGCGGGCGGGGGGCCGGAAACGAGCAGTACTTC
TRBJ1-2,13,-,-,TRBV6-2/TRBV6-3,CASSYTGYGGYTF,TGTGCCAGCAGCTATACAGGGTACGGTGGCTACACCTTC
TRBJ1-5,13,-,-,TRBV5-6,CASSSGLAKPQHF,TGTGCCAGCAGCTCTGGACTGGCAAAGCCCCAGCATTTT
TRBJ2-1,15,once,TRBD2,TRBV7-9,CASSTGLGIGGEQFF,TGTGCCAGCAGCACCGGACTAGGGATAGGCGGTGAGCAGTTCTTC
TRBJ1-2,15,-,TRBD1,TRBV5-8,CASSVSGTGNYGYTF,TGTGCCAGCAGCGTATCCGGGACAGGGAACTATGGCTACACCTTC
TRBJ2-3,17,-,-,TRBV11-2,CASSTSEGGQQRDTQYF,TGTGCCAGCAGCACTTCGGAGGGGGGACAGCAGAGAGATACGCAGTATTTT
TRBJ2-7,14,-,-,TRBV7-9,CASSSPTDIYEQYF,TGTGCCAGCAGCTCGCCGACAGACATCTACGAGCAGTACTTC
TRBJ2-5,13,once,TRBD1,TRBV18,CASSPGTEETQYF,TGTGCCAGCTCGCCCGGGACAGAGGAGACCCAGTACTTC
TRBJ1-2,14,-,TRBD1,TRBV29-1,CSVPGTGDSNGYTF,TGCAGCGTCCCCGGGACAGGGGATTCGAATGGCTACACCTTC
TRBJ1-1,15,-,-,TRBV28,CASSPPGLMNTEAFF,TGTGCCAGCAGTCCACCGGGACTGATGAACACTGAAGCTTTCTTT
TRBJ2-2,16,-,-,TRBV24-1,CATSLRGTANTGELFF,TGTGCCACCAGCCTCCGGGGGACAGCGAACACCGGGGAGCTGTTTTTT
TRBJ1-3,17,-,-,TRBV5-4,CASSRGGQLISGNTIYF,TGTGCCAGCAGCCGGGGGGGACAACTTATCTCTGGAAACACCATATATTTT
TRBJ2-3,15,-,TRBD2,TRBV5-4,CASSPSGGRTDTQYF,TGTGCCAGCAGCCCGAGCGGGGGCCGCACAGATACGCAGTATTTT
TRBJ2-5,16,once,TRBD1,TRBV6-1,CASSEIQDREEETQYF,TGTGCCAGCAGTGAAATTCAGGACAGGGAAGAAGAGACCCAGTACTTC
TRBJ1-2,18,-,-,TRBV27,CASSLSWPGTPSNYGYTF,TGTGCCAGCAGTTTATCGTGGCCAGGCACACCTTCTAACTATGGCTACACCTTC
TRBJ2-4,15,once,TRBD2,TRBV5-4,CASSELAGGPNIQYF,TGTGCCAGCAGCGAACTAGCGGGGGGGCCTAACATTCAGTACTTC
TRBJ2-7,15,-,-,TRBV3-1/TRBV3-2,CASSQEPGLPYEQYF,TGTGCCAGCAGCCAAGAGCCGGGACTCCCCTACGAGCAGTACTTC
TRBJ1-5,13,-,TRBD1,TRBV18,CASSPGQNQPQHF,TGTGCCAGCTCCCCGGGACAGAATCAGCCCCAGCATTTT
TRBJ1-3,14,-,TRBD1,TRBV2,CASGTGNSGNTIYF,TGTGCCAGCGGGACAGGCAACTCTGGAAACACCATATATTTT
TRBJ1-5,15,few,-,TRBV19,CASSIVGNSNQPQHF,TGTGCCAGTAGTATAGTCGGGAATAGCAATCAGCCCCAGCATTTT
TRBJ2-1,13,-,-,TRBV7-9,CASSLGSYNEQFF,TGTGCCAGCAGCCTTGGGAGCTACAATGAGCAGTTCTTC
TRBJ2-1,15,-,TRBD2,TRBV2,CASSTLAGFRNEQFF,TGTGCCAGCAGCACACTAGCGGGCTTTAGGAATGAGCAGTTCTTC
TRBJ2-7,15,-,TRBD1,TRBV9,CASSRQGESSYEQYF,TGTGCCAGCAGCCGACAGGGGGAAAGCAGCTACGAGCAGTACTTC
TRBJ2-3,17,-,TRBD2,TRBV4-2,CASSQGTSGGDTDTQYF,TGTGCCAGCAGCCAAGGGACTAGCGGGGGAGACACAGATACGCAGTATTTT
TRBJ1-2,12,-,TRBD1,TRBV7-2,CASSMTGDGYTF,TGTGCCAGCAGCATGACAGGGGACGGCTACACCTTC
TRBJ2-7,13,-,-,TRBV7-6,CASSLQQGYEQYF,TGTGCCAGCAGCTTACAACAGGGCTACGAGCAGTACTTC
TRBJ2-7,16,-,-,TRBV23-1,CASSPKTGIPEAEQYF,TGCGCCAGCAGTCCCAAGACAGGTATCCCTGAGGCCGAGCAGTACTTC
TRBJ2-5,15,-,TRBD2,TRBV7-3,CASSLKAGGQETQYF,TGTGCCAGCAGCTTAAAAGCGGGGGGGCAAGAGACCCAGTACTTC
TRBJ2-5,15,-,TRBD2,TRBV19,CASSTAGGPRETQYF,TGTGCCAGTAGTACGGCGGGGGGGCCGCGGGAGACCCAGTACTTC
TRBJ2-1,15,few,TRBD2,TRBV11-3,CASSLGLAGGPEQFF,TGTGCCAGCAGCTTGGGACTAGCGGGGGGGCCTGAGCAGTTCTTC
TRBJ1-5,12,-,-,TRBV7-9,CASSPNLGPQHF,TGTGCCAGCAGCCCCAACCTCGGGCCCCAGCATTTT
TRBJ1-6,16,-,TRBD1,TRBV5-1,CASSLASGTVDSPLHF,TGCGCCAGCAGCTTGGCCAGTGGGACAGTGGATTCACCCCTCCACTTT
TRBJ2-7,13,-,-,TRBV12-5,CASGSGDSYEQYF,TGTGCTAGTGGTTCTGGAGACAGCTACGAGCAGTACTTC
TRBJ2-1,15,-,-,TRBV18,CASSPLAGFGNEQFF,TGTGCCAGCTCACCACTGGCAGGGTTTGGCAATGAGCAGTTCTTC
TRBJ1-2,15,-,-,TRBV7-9,CASSPPGVVLVGYTF,TGTGCCAGCAGCCCCCCAGGGGTGGTTTTGGTGGGCTACACCTTC
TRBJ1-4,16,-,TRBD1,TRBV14,CASSQSGTGGYEKLFF,TGTGCCAGCAGCCAATCCGGGACAGGGGGCTATGAAAAACTGTTTTTT
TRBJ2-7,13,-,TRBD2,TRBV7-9,CASSSGGGYEQYF,TGTGCCAGCAGCTCCGGGGGGGGCTACGAGCAGTACTTC
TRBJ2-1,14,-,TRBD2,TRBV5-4,CASNPTSGYNEQFF,TGTGCCAGCAACCCGACTAGCGGCTACAATGAGCAGTTCTTC
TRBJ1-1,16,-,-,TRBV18,CASSPPQGRKDTEAFF,TGTGCCAGCTCACCTCCCCAGGGAAGGAAGGACACTGAAGCTTTCTTT